Below, 2 T cell receptor beta chains from the same sample are listed, as sequenced in a study of identical twins (dated by TCRdb to the mid-2010s). Receptors were amplified or captured by 5' RACE. Sequenced using an Illumina HiSeq 2000. Using fastp trimming at Q25 and MiXCR clonotype assembly, TCRdb reanalyzed the public sequencing data and kept in-frame beta chains. Every CDR3 protein is listed once, alongside the most common genes and DNA of its rows. The sample table holds around 550,000 distinct CDR3 sequences, of which around 15% were seen once. Of the sample, around 0.4% is held by the ten largest clones. This sample was shared with a second study, whose subject was yellow fever vaccine responses in identical twins.

Sample: CD4+ T cells sorted from blood. Receptors were obtained from a woman between 18 and 30 years old in good health.

This clonotype was picked up a small number of times. V and J are TRBV20-1 and TRBJ2-3; 8 positions agree with TRBD1. The V and J ends lost 6 bases and 4 bases, in that order; junction bases with no gene match: 12. The CDR3 totals 15 residues. From germline, CDR1 is DFQATT and CDR2 SNEGSKA (reference sequence). The CDR3 reads CSALPRGRSPDTQYF. Here the CDR3 DNA reads TGCAGTGCGCTCCCCAGGGGGCGGTCCCCAGATACGCAGTATTTT.

This clonotype occurred many times. The J gene is TRBJ1-5, the V gene TRBV4-1; D unclear. Germline CDR1 is MGHRA and CDR2 is YSYEKL. The CDR3 totals 16 residues. The V and J ends lost 0 bases and 6 bases respectively, with 15 bases between them. The CDR3, as DNA: TGCGCCAGCAGCCAAGAGGACGGATTTGGCAGTCAGCCCCAGCATTTT. Its translation is CASSQEDGFGSQPQHF.